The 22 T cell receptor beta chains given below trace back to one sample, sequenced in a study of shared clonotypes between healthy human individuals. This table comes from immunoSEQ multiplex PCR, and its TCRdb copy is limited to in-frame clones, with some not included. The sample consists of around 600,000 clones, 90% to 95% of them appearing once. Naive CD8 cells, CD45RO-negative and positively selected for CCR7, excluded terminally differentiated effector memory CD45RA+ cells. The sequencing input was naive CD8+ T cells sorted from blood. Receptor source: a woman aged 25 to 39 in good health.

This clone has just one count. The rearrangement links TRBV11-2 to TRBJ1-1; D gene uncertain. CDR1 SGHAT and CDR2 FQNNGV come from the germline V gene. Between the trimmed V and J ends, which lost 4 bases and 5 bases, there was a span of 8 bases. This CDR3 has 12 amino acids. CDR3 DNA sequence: TGTGCCAGCAGCTCCCGGGGTACTGAAGCTTTCTTT. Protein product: CASSSRGTEAFF.

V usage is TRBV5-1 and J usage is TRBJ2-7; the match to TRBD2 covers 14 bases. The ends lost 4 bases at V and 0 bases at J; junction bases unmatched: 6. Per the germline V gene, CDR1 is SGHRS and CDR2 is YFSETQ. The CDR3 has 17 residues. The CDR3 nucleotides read TGCGCCAGCAGCCTCGGGACTAGCGGGAGCTACTCCTACGAGCAGTACTTC. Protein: CASSLGTSGSYSYEQYF.

CDR3 sequence (DNA): TGTGCCAGCAGCCCTTGGCGGGAGGGCACAGATACGCAGTATTTT. It is translated as CASSPWREGTDTQYF. The rearrangement uses TRBV7-9 and TRBJ2-3, with 8 positions matching TRBD2. Trimming removed 5 bases from V and 1 base from J; junction bases left unmatched: 5. Germline lookup yields CDR1 SEHNR and CDR2 FQNEAQ (reference sequence). There are 15 residues in the CDR3.

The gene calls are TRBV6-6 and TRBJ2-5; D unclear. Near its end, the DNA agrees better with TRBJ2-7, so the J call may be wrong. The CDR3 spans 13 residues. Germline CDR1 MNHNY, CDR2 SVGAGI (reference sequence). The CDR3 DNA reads TGTGCCAGCAGTTACTCGAAGGAATACGAGCAGTACTTC. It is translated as CASSYSKEYEQYF.

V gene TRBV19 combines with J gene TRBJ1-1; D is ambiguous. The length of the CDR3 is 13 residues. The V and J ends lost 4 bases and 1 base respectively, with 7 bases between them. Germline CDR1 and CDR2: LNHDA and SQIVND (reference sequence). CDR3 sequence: CASSREGNTEAFF. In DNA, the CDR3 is TGTGCCAGTAGTAGGGAGGGGAACACTGAAGCTTTCTTT.

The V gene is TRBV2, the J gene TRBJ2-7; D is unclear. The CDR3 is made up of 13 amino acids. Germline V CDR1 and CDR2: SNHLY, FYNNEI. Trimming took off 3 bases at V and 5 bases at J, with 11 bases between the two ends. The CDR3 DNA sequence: TGTGCCAGCAGTGAGCCTATGTTCCACGAGCAGTACTTC. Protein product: CASSEPMFHEQYF.

CDR3 bases: TGTGCCAGCAGTCCCCGACAGGGGGTGTTGTATGAGCAGTTCTTC. Translating it yields CASSPRQGVLYEQFF. This chain uses TRBV28 with TRBJ2-1; 9 bases are a match to TRBD1. This CDR3 is built from 15 residues. V lost 5 bases, J lost 8 bases, and 10 bases stayed unmatched. Germline CDR1 is MDHEN and CDR2 is SYDVKM.

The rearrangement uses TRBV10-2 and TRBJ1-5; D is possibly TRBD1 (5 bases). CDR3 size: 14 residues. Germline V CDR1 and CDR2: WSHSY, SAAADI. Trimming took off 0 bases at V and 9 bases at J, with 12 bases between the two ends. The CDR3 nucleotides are TGCGCCAGCAGTGAGTCGGGGGGTTCGCTGCCCCAGCATTTT. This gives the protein CASSESGGSLPQHF.

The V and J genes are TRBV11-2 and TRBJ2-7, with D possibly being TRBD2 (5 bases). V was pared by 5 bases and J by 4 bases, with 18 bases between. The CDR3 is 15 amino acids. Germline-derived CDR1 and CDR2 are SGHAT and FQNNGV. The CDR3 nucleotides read TGTGCCAGCAGCAACCCCCCGGGGAATAAATACGAGCAGTACTTC. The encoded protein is CASSNPPGNKYEQYF.

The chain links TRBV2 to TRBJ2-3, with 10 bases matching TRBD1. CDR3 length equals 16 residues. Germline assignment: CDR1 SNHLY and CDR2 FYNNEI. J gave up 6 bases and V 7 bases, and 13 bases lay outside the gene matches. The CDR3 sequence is CASTTGTGAIPDTQYF. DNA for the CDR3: TGTGCCAGCACTACCGGGACAGGGGCGATCCCGGATACGCAGTATTTT.

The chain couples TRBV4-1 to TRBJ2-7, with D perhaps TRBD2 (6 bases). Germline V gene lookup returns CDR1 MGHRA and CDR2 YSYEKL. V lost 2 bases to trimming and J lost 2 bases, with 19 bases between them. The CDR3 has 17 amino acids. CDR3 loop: CASSQSRTGTSTYEQYF. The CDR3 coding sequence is TGCGCCAGCAGCCAATCCAGAACCGGGACTTCAACCTACGAGCAGTACTTC.

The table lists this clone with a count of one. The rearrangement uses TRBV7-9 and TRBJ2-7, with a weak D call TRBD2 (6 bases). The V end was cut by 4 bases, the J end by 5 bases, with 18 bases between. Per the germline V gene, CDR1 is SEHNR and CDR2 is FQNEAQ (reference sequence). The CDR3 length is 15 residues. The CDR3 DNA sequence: TGTGCCAGCAGCTCGAGACGGGACTTAAGTGACGAGCAGTACTTC. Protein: CASSSRRDLSDEQYF.

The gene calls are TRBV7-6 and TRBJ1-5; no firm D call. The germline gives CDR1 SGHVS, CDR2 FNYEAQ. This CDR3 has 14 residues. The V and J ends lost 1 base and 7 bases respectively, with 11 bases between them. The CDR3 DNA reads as TGTGCCAGCAGCTTAGACGGGTTGGGGCAGCCCCAGCATTTT. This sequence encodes CASSLDGLGQPQHF.

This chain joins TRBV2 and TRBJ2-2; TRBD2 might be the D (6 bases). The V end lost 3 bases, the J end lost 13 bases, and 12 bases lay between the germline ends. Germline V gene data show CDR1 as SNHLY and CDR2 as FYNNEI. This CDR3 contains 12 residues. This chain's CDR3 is CASSDEGAGLFF. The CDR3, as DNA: TGTGCCAGCAGTGACGAGGGAGCGGGGCTGTTTTTT.

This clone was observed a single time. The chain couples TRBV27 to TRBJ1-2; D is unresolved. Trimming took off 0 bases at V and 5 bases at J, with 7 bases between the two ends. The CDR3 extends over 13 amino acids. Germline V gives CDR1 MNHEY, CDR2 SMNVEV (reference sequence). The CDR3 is CASSLSYGYGYTF. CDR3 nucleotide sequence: TGTGCCAGCAGTTTATCTTACGGATATGGCTACACCTTC.

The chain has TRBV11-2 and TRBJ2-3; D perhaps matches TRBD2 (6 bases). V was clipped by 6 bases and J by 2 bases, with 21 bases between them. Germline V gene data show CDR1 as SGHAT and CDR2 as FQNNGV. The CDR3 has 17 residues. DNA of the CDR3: TGTGCCAGCAGTCTTTTGAGAGCGGGCCTACCCACAGATACGCAGTATTTT. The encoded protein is CASSLLRAGLPTDTQYF.

DNA of the CDR3: TGTGCCAGCAGCTTGGCCGAGGGGTACACTGAAGCTTTCTTT. Its translation is CASSLAEGYTEAFF. The chain combines TRBV5-5 with TRBJ1-1; D is possibly TRBD1 (5 bases). V lost 0 bases to trimming and J lost 3 bases, with 9 bases between them. The germline gives CDR1 SGHKS, CDR2 YYEKEE (reference sequence). The CDR3 runs 14 residues.

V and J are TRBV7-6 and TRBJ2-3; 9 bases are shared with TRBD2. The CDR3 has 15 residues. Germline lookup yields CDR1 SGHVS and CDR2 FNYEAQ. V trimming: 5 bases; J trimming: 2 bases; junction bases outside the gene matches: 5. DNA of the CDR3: TGTGCCAGCAGCCTGACTAGCGGAGTCACAGATACGCAGTATTTT. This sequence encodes CASSLTSGVTDTQYF. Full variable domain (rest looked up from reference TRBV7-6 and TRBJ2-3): GAGVSQSPRYKVTKRGQDVALRCDPISGHVSLYWYRQALGQGPEFLTYFNYEAQQDKSGLPNDRFSAERPEGSISTLTIQRTEQRDSAMYRCASSLTSGVTDTQYFGPGTRLTVL.

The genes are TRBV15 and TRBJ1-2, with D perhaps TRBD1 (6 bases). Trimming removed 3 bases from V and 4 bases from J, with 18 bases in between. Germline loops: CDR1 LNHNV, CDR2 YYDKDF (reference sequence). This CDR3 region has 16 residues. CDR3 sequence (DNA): TGTGCCACCAGCAGCAGAAGGGGGACTCCTCCCTATGGCTACACCTTC. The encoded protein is CATSSRRGTPPYGYTF. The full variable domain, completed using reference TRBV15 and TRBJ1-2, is DAMVIQNPRYQVTQFGKPVTLSCSQTLNHNVMYWYQQKSSQAPKLLFHYYDKDFNNEADTPDNFQSRRPNTSFCFLDIRSPGLGDTAMYLCATSSRRGTPPYGYTFGSGTRLTVV.

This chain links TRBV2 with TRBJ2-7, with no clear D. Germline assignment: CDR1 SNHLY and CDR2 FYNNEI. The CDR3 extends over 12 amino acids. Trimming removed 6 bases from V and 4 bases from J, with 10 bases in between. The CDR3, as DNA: TGTGCCAGCAGCTTTTTCCTTTACGAGCAGTACTTC. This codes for CASSFFLYEQYF.

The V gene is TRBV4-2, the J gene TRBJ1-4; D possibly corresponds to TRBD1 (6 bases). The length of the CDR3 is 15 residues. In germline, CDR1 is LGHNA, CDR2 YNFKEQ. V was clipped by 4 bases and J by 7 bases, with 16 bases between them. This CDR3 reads CASSLPAGASEKLFF. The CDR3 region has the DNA TGTGCCAGCAGCCTCCCAGCGGGGGCAAGTGAAAAACTGTTTTTT.

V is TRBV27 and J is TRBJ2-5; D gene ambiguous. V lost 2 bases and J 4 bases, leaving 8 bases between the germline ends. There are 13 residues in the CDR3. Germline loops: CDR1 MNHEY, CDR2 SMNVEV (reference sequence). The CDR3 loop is CASSLIPGETQYF. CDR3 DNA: TGTGCCAGCAGTTTAATCCCTGGAGAGACCCAGTACTTC.